This passage covers 32 T cell receptor beta chains from one sample sequenced in a study of T cells in Graves' hyperthyroidism and ophthalmopathy. TCR beta CDR3 region amplification was performed from RNA transcripts. An initial round of RT-PCR targeting the TCR CDR3 relied on the HTBI primer set. MiXCR, applied by TCRdb to the multiplex PCR reads, yields one record per CDR3 protein. The sample has 500,000 to 750,000 distinct CDR3 sequences, roughly 46% seen once. The sequenced material came from peripheral blood or thyroid tissue (not recorded which). Every receptor here comes from a woman aged 18-29 years with Graves' hyperthyroidism.

This clonotype was counted ten times or more. The chain uses TRBV11-1 and TRBJ2-5, with D tentatively TRBD2 (6 bases). The ends were cut back, 5 bases at V and 5 bases at J, with 15 bases in the middle. Germline CDR1 is SGHAT and CDR2 is FQDESV (reference sequence). There are 14 residues in the CDR3. The CDR3 coding sequence is TGTGCCAGCAGCCCTCGGGCAGGGAGGGAGACCCAGTACTTC. Its protein product is CASSPRAGRETQYF.

This clonotype was detected ten times or more. The V call is TRBV5-1, the J call TRBJ1-1; D unresolved. The CDR3 has 13 amino acids. Looked up from germline, CDR1 is SGHRS and CDR2 is YFSETQ. V lost 5 bases and J 1 base, leaving 9 bases between the germline ends. CDR3 loop: CASRSGSNTEAFF. In DNA, the CDR3 is TGCGCCAGCAGGAGCGGTTCGAACACTGAAGCTTTCTTT. Together with reference TRBV5-1 and TRBJ1-1, the CDR3 gives the full variable domain: KAGVTQTPRYLIKTRGQQVTLSCSPISGHRSVSWYQQTPGQGLQFLFEYFSETQRNKGNFPGRFSGRQFSNSRSEMNVSTLELGDSALYLCASRSGSNTEAFFGQGTRLTVV.

There are a few counts of this clonotype. In DNA form, the CDR3 reads TGTGCCAGCAGAGCCGGACAGGGCAAGGGGCAGTTCTTC. It encodes CASRAGQGKGQFF. The chain is built from TRBV7-9 and TRBJ2-1, with 8 nucleotides matching TRBD1. Per germline, CDR1 SEHNR and CDR2 FQNEAQ (reference sequence). The CDR3 spans 13 residues. Unmatched junction bases numbered 10, after V lost 6 bases and J lost 12 bases.

As for this clonotype: A much more abundant neighbour one base away suggests this may be a read error. This sequence joins TRBV10-3 and TRBJ1-3; tentatively, D is TRBD1 (5 bases). Per the germline V gene, CDR1 is ENHRY and CDR2 is SYGVKD. There are 16 residues in the CDR3. Trimming stripped 5 bases from V and 0 bases from J, with 14 bases between. CDR3 sequence reads: CAISSRQTLSGNTIYF. The CDR3 coding sequence is TGTGCCATCAGTTCCAGACAGACCCTCTCTGGAAACACCATATATTTT.

This clonotype was counted at least ten times. The chain uses TRBV19 and TRBJ1-1; D remains ambiguous. Germline V gene data show CDR1 as LNHDA and CDR2 as SQIVND (reference sequence). The germline V and J ends were trimmed by 6 bases and 7 bases, with 9 bases remaining between them. The CDR3 sequence is 11 residues long. As DNA, the CDR3 is TGTGCCAGTAGGGCCAATGTTGAAGCTTTCTTT. It specifies CASRANVEAFF. Looking up the rest from reference TRBV19 and TRBJ1-1 gives the full variable domain: DGGITQSPKYLFRKEGQNVTLSCEQNLNHDAMYWYRQDPGQGLRLIYYSQIVNDFQKGDIAEGYSVSREKKESFPLTVTSAQKNPTAFYLCASRANVEAFFGQGTRLTVV.

This clonotype turned up a few times. The chain employs TRBV2 and TRBJ1-5; D is possibly TRBD1 (6 bases). The CDR3 runs to 12 residues. Trimming removed 8 bases at V and 8 bases at J, with 13 bases between. CDR1 is SNHLY and CDR2 is FYNNEI in the germline V gene. CDR3 loop: CASGGGVKPQHF. In nucleotides, the CDR3 is TGTGCCAGCGGGGGGGGCGTGAAGCCCCAGCATTTT.

This clonotype was observed at least ten times. The chain uses TRBV12-3 or TRBV12-4 and TRBJ2-7; D remains unclear. The CDR3 is 14 residues long. Trimming cost V 1 base and J 1 base, with 8 bases left between them. CDR3 in DNA: TGTGCCAGCAGTTTAGGGACGGTTTCCTACGAGCAGTACTTC. This translates into CASSLGTVSYEQYF.

This clonotype was detected many times. This sequence joins TRBV20-1 and TRBJ1-1, with unresolved D. The CDR3 has 13 residues. Germline CDR1 DFQATT, CDR2 SNEGSKA (reference sequence). V lost 3 bases to trimming and J lost 6 bases, with 14 bases between them. CDR3 sequence: CSARVREPAEAFF. CDR3 bases: TGCAGTGCTAGGGTGCGGGAGCCGGCTGAAGCTTTCTTT.

This clonotype was counted at least ten times. The chain links TRBV20-1 to TRBJ1-2; maybe TRBD1 (6 bases). Germline V CDR1 and CDR2: DFQATT, SNEGSKA (reference sequence). This CDR3 spans 14 amino acids. The V and J ends lost 4 bases and 4 bases respectively, with 16 bases between them. The CDR3 coding sequence is TGCAGTGCTACGAGGGACACAGAATCCTATGGCTACACCTTC. This sequence encodes CSATRDTESYGYTF.

The V call is TRBV3-1, the J call TRBJ2-7; D unresolved. Trimming took 5 bases from V and 1 from J, leaving 12 bases between them. CDR3 size: 14 residues. The germline V gene has CDR1 LGHDT and CDR2 YNNKEL (reference sequence). The CDR3 here is CASSYTDSSYEQYF. As DNA, the CDR3 is TGTGCCAGCAGCTATACGGATAGTTCCTACGAGCAGTACTTC.

There are a few counts of this clonotype. V usage is TRBV5-1 and J usage is TRBJ2-2; TRBD1 is a possible D gene (6 bases). V gave up 4 bases and J gave up 1 base, with 26 bases separating them. The CDR3 has 20 amino acids. Germline V lookup: CDR1 SGHRS, CDR2 YFSETQ. CDR3 sequence (DNA): TGCGCCAGCAGCCTCCGGGCCGGCTCAAATAGGGGGTGGAACACCGGGGAGCTGTTTTTT. This codes for CASSLRAGSNRGWNTGELFF.

Remarks on this clonotype: At one end the junction does not follow the germline gene, possibly because of a read error. V usage is TRBV20-1 and J usage is TRBJ2-7; D remains ambiguous. The CDR3 loop spans 14 amino acids. The V gene's germline CDR1 is DFQATT and CDR2 SNEGSKA (reference sequence). The CDR3, as DNA: TGCGGTGCTAGAGAAGCTAGTTTCACCTACGGGCAGTACTTC. It is translated as CGAREASFTYGQYF.

The J gene is TRBJ1-6, the V gene TRBV13; possibly TRBD1 for D (6 bases). CDR1 PRHDT and CDR2 FYEKMQ come from the germline V gene (reference sequence). V lost 1 base and J 7 bases, leaving 11 bases between the germline ends. CDR3 length: 15 residues. The CDR3 DNA reads as TGTGCCAGCAGCTTAGCCGGGACAACAAATTCACCCCTCCACTTT. This codes for CASSLAGTTNSPLHF.

V gene TRBV3-1 combines with J gene TRBJ2-7; D gene unclear. The CDR3 has 14 amino acids. Between the trimmed V and J ends, which lost 0 bases and 7 bases, there was a span of 13 bases. Germline V lookup: CDR1 LGHDT, CDR2 YNNKEL (reference sequence). The CDR3 protein is CASSQDFGFWEQYF. The CDR3 nucleotides are TGTGCCAGCAGCCAAGATTTTGGCTTTTGGGAGCAGTACTTC.

The chain recombines TRBV7-2 with TRBJ2-5; perhaps TRBD2 as D (5 bases). The germline gives CDR1 SGHTA, CDR2 FQGNSA. CDR3 length: 14 residues. V lost 5 bases and J 2 bases, leaving 12 bases between the germline ends. The CDR3 spells CASSPKRTQETQYF. The DNA of the CDR3 is TGTGCCAGCAGCCCAAAGAGGACTCAAGAGACCCAGTACTTC. The full variable domain, completed using reference TRBV7-2 and TRBJ2-5, is GAGVSQSPSNKVTEKGKDVELRCDPISGHTALYWYRQSLGQGLEFLIYFQGNSAPDKSGLPSDRFSAERTGGSVSTLTIQRTQQEDSAVYLCASSPKRTQETQYFGPGTRLLVL.

This clonotype occurred many times. V and J are TRBV6-4 and TRBJ1-1, with D unresolved. The CDR3 totals 14 residues. V lost 4 bases and J lost 0, with 9 bases in between. Germline V CDR1 and CDR2: MRHNA, SNTAGT. The CDR3, as DNA: TGTGCCAGCAGTGTCCGGAAAATGAACACTGAAGCTTTCTTT. Translating it yields CASSVRKMNTEAFF.

V is TRBV7-9 and J is TRBJ2-7; TRBD1 is a possible D gene (8 bases). Germline values: CDR1 SEHNR, CDR2 FQNEAQ (reference sequence). The CDR3 covers 15 residues. The V gene lost 5 bases and the J gene lost 2 bases, with 16 bases spanning the gap. CDR3: CASSDRGGMTYEQYF. The CDR3 DNA reads TGTGCCAGCAGCGACAGGGGAGGGATGACCTACGAGCAGTACTTC.

In the case of this clonotype: One base away lies a much larger clone, so this may be a sequencing read error. V is TRBV19 and J is TRBJ2-7, with D perhaps matching TRBD1 or TRBD2 (5 bases each). The CDR3 is made up of 16 amino acids. V was shortened by 4 bases and J by 3 bases, with 19 bases between the two germline ends. From germline, CDR1 is LNHDA and CDR2 SQIVND (reference sequence). CDR3 DNA sequence: TGTGCCAGTAGTAGGGCCCGACGGGGCGTTTTCTACGAGCAGTACTTC. Translation gives CASSRARRGVFYEQYF. The full variable domain, completed using reference TRBV19 and TRBJ2-7, is DGGITQSPKYLFRKEGQNVTLSCEQNLNHDAMYWYRQDPGQGLRLIYYSQIVNDFQKGDIAEGYSVSREKKESFPLTVTSAQKNPTAFYLCASSRARRGVFYEQYFGPGTRLTVT.

This clonotype was detected ten times or more. The V gene is TRBV13, the J gene TRBJ2-2, with D tentatively TRBD2 (6 bases). CDR3 length equals 13 residues. V lost 6 bases, J lost 5 bases, and 10 bases lay in between. Germline CDR1 is PRHDT and CDR2 is FYEKMQ (reference sequence). The CDR3 sequence is CASRFSGTGELFF. The DNA of the CDR3 is TGTGCCAGCAGATTTAGCGGAACCGGGGAGCTGTTTTTT.

This clonotype was detected ten times or more. The rearrangement links TRBV13 to TRBJ1-2; possible D gene TRBD1, 6 bases. Germline V gene lookup returns CDR1 PRHDT and CDR2 FYEKMQ (reference sequence). The CDR3 runs to 13 residues. V was cut by 5 bases and J by 5 bases, with 12 bases left in between. The CDR3, as DNA: TGTGCCAGCAGCCAGACAGGTTCATATGGCTACACCTTC. This encodes CASSQTGSYGYTF.

Worth noting for this clonotype: The junction departs from the called germline gene at one end, perhaps through a read error. The chain links TRBV15 to TRBJ2-6; D remains ambiguous. The CDR3 runs to 13 residues. The germline V gene encodes CDR1 LNHNV and CDR2 YYDKDF (reference sequence). CDR3 in amino acids: CATSRDGDNVLTF. CDR3 coding DNA: TGTGCCACCAGCAGAGATGGGGACAACGTCCTGACTTTC.

The CDR3 region has the DNA TGTGCCAGCAGCTTAGGGACTAGCAAAGATAATTCACCCCTCCACTTT. This translates into CASSLGTSKDNSPLHF. The V gene is TRBV7-2, the J gene TRBJ1-6; D is unclear. Trimming took off 1 base at V and 5 bases at J, with 12 bases between the two ends. Germline values: CDR1 SGHTA, CDR2 FQGNSA. CDR3 length: 16 residues.

The CDR3 sequence: CASSQDSGTGGYEQYF. For the CDR3, the DNA is TGTGCCAGCAGCCAGGATTCCGGGACAGGGGGCTACGAGCAGTACTTC. The V call is TRBV4-2, the J call TRBJ2-7; 11 nucleotides match TRBD1. Germline-derived CDR1 and CDR2 are LGHNA and YNFKEQ. The CDR3 is 16 amino acids. V was clipped by 3 bases and J by 3 bases; unmatched bases: 7.

The V call is TRBV20-1, the J call TRBJ1-2; TRBD1 matches at 9 bases. Germline V gene sequence: CDR1 DFQATT, CDR2 SNEGSKA (reference sequence). The CDR3 totals 16 residues. V lost 1 base to trimming and J lost 4 bases; unmatched junction nucleotides: 10. The CDR3 nucleotides are TGCAGTGCTAGAGCTAGCGGGACAGGGCGTGGCTATGGCTACACCTTC. This encodes CSARASGTGRGYGYTF.

This clonotype was observed at least ten times. The chain recombines TRBV5-1 with TRBJ1-1; the match to TRBD1 covers 9 bases. Germline assignment: CDR1 SGHRS and CDR2 YFSETQ. The CDR3 runs 12 residues. J lost 6 bases, V lost 4 bases, and 1 base had no gene match. The DNA of the CDR3 is TGCGCCAGCAGCAGGACAGGGGCTGAAGCTTTCTTT. It specifies CASSRTGAEAFF. The variable domain in full, with the rest retrieved from reference TRBV5-1 and TRBJ1-1, is KAGVTQTPRYLIKTRGQQVTLSCSPISGHRSVSWYQQTPGQGLQFLFEYFSETQRNKGNFPGRFSGRQFSNSRSEMNVSTLELGDSALYLCASSRTGAEAFFGQGTRLTVV.

This chain uses TRBV27 with TRBJ1-4; D unclear. Trimming pared 7 bases from V and 8 bases from J, leaving 20 bases between. Germline V CDR1 and CDR2: MNHEY, SMNVEV (reference sequence). This CDR3 is built from 15 residues. CDR3 region: CASTHLIGPGEKLFF. For the CDR3, the DNA is TGTGCCAGCACTCATTTAATCGGGCCGGGGGAAAAACTGTTTTTT. Based on the CDR3 plus reference TRBV27 and TRBJ1-4, the full variable domain is EAQVTQNPRYLITVTGKKLTVTCSQNMNHEYMSWYRQDPGLGLRQIYYSMNVEVTDKGDVPEGYKVSRKEKRNFPLILESPSPNQTSLYFCASTHLIGPGEKLFFGSGTQLSVL.

The table lists this clonotype with a count of one. The chain carries TRBV20-1 and TRBJ2-5; maybe TRBD1 (5 bases). This CDR3 contains 13 residues. CDR1 is DFQATT, CDR2 SNEGSKA, per germline (reference sequence). Trimming took off 7 bases at V and 4 bases at J, with 16 bases between the two ends. In DNA form, the CDR3 reads TGCAGTGATTTCGGTCAGGGTGGAGAGACCCAGTACTTC. Translated: CSDFGQGGETQYF.

This chain joins TRBV29-1 and TRBJ2-5; perhaps D is TRBD1 or TRBD2 (5 bases each). In germline, CDR1 is SQVTM, CDR2 ANQGSEA. Trimming took off 4 bases at V and 5 bases at J, with 17 bases between the two ends. The CDR3 has 14 amino acids. The CDR3 protein is CSVVRQGASETQYF. For the CDR3, the DNA is TGCAGCGTTGTAAGGCAGGGAGCTTCTGAGACCCAGTACTTC.

This clonotype was seen at least ten times. The chain joins TRBV7-9 to TRBJ1-1; 8 bases align to TRBD1. With V trimmed by 4 bases and J by 6 bases, 10 bases remained unmatched. The CDR3 loop spans 15 amino acids. Germline-derived CDR1 and CDR2 are SEHNR and FQNEAQ (reference sequence). The CDR3 DNA sequence: TGTGCCAGCAGCTCCTTGACAGGGGCTTTGGCTGAAGCTTTCTTT. Protein sequence: CASSSLTGALAEAFF.

This clonotype was observed at least ten times. This chain joins TRBV12-3 or TRBV12-4 and TRBJ2-7; 11 bases are a match to TRBD2. This CDR3 spans 15 amino acids. V trimming: 3 bases; J trimming: 5 bases; junction bases outside the gene matches: 6. In DNA form, the CDR3 reads TGTGCCAGCAGTTTGAAGTCACTAGCGGGAGACGAGCAGTACTTC. This codes for CASSLKSLAGDEQYF.

The chain couples TRBV29-1 to TRBJ1-5, with 7 bases that match TRBD1. Per germline, CDR1 SQVTM and CDR2 ANQGSEA. The CDR3 consists of 13 residues. V lost 3 bases and J lost 6; bases outside the gene matches: 5. The CDR3 protein is CSVDQGDGQPQHF. DNA of the CDR3: TGCAGCGTTGATCAGGGGGATGGTCAGCCCCAGCATTTT.

The chain recombines TRBV30 with TRBJ1-2; TRBD1 agrees at 7 bases. The CDR3 totals 14 residues. Germline V CDR1 and CDR2: GTSNPN, SVGIG (reference sequence). The V and J ends lost 2 bases and 4 bases, in that order; junction bases with no gene match: 7. For the CDR3, the DNA is TGTGCCTGGAGTCCCGACAAGGGGGCCTATGGCTACACCTTC. It is translated as CAWSPDKGAYGYTF.